The 10 T cell receptor beta chains below all came from one sample that was sequenced in a study of blood T cell repertoires in COVID-19. Clones were sequenced by immunoSEQ multiplex PCR, and TCRdb holds only the in-frame ones, with some missing. This sample yields about 90,000 clones, of which about 78% are seen a single time; 13% to 15% belongs to the top ten. Sequencing was performed on peripheral blood. The receptors stem from an elderly woman with acute or convalescent COVID-19.

The chain employs TRBV12-3 or TRBV12-4 and TRBJ2-5; 8 nucleotides match TRBD2. This CDR3 is built from 13 residues. With 6 bases clipped from V and 2 bases from J, the junction kept 2 bases outside the gene matches. The CDR3 is CASRGLEQETQYF. As DNA, the CDR3 is TGTGCCAGCAGGGGACTAGAGCAAGAGACCCAGTACTTC.

The V call is TRBV10-3, the J call TRBJ2-1; TRBD2 aligns across 9 bases. V was pared by 2 bases and J by 9 bases, with 8 bases of the junction left unmatched. Germline V gives CDR1 ENHRY, CDR2 SYGVKD. There are 15 residues in the CDR3. The CDR3 nucleotides read TGTGCCATCAGTGAGGGCGGGGGGGACCGAGGTGAGCAGTTCTTC. It codes for CAISEGGGDRGEQFF.

The chain has TRBV28 and TRBJ2-7; 11 nucleotides align to TRBD1. Germline-derived CDR1 and CDR2 are MDHEN and SYDVKM. J gave up 2 bases and V 3 bases, and 3 bases lay outside the gene matches. The CDR3 is 15 amino acids. The CDR3 bases are TGTGCCAGCAGTTTGCCGGGACAGGGGGCCTACGAGCAGTACTTC. Residues: CASSLPGQGAYEQYF.

In this sample, this clone turned up a few times. The chain carries TRBV19 and TRBJ1-6; a possible D gene is TRBD1 (5 bases). Germline CDR1 reads LNHDA; CDR2 reads SQIVND (reference sequence). V lost 3 bases and J lost 7, with 13 bases in between. The CDR3 is made up of 15 amino acids. CDR3 amino acids: CASSISARANSPLHF. The CDR3 DNA is TGTGCCAGTAGTATCTCTGCCAGGGCCAATTCACCCCTCCACTTT.

The V gene is TRBV28, the J gene TRBJ1-1; a weak D match, TRBD1 (5 bases). The length of the CDR3 is 16 residues. In germline, CDR1 is MDHEN, CDR2 SYDVKM. Trimming stripped 7 bases from V and 1 base from J, with 19 bases between. The CDR3 spells CASIPGGGISNTEAFF. The CDR3, as DNA: TGTGCCAGCATTCCCGGGGGGGGAATATCGAACACTGAAGCTTTCTTT.

The chain couples TRBV11-2 to TRBJ1-1, with D possibly matching TRBD1 (6 bases). Per germline, CDR1 SGHAT and CDR2 FQNNGV. Trimming took 1 base from V and 4 from J, leaving 10 bases between them. The CDR3 extends over 14 amino acids. The CDR3 is CASSLGSGATEAFF. The DNA for the CDR3 is TGTGCCAGCAGCTTAGGTTCAGGGGCCACTGAAGCTTTCTTT. The full variable domain, in which reference TRBV11-2 and TRBJ1-1 provide the parts outside the CDR3, is EAGVAQSPRYKIIEKRQSVAFWCNPISGHATLYWYQQILGQGPKLLIQFQNNGVVDDSQLPKDRFSAERLKGVDSTLKIQPAKLEDSAVYLCASSLGSGATEAFFGQGTRLTVV.

The genes are TRBV12-3 or TRBV12-4 and TRBJ2-7; D is unresolved. The CDR3 extends over 11 amino acids. With 6 bases removed from V and 5 bases from J, the gap between germline ends came to 8 bases. Here the CDR3 DNA reads TGTGCCAGCAGCTCCTTCGACGAGCAGTACTTC. Its translation is CASSSFDEQYF.

The chain combines TRBV15 with TRBJ2-5; possible D gene TRBD1, 5 bases. The CDR3 has 15 residues. V was pared by 0 bases and J by 7 bases, with 15 bases between. CDR1 LNHNV and CDR2 YYDKDF come from the germline V gene (reference sequence). This CDR3 is CATSRDRETHRTQYF. As DNA, the CDR3 is TGTGCCACCAGCAGAGACAGGGAAACCCATCGGACCCAGTACTTC.

This clone was seen only a few times. The rearrangement uses TRBV13 and TRBJ2-3; 7 positions match TRBD2. Germline trimming cut 3 bases from V and 0 bases from J; bases unmatched to any gene: 0. The CDR3 length is 14 residues. From germline, CDR1 is PRHDT and CDR2 FYEKMQ (reference sequence). CDR3 amino acids: CASSFSGSTDTQYF. The CDR3 nucleotides are TGTGCCAGCAGCTTTAGCGGGAGCACAGATACGCAGTATTTT.

The rearrangement joins TRBV7-9 to TRBJ2-3; unclear D gene. The CDR3 loop spans 11 amino acids. Trimming shortened V by 8 bases and J by 5 bases, and 8 bases separated the two germline ends. The germline gives CDR1 SEHNR, CDR2 FQNEAQ (reference sequence). CDR3 bases: TGTGCCAGCGTCACACAAGATACGCAGTATTTT. Its protein is CASVTQDTQYF.